A selection of T cell receptor beta chains follows, all from one sample in a study of blood T cell repertoires in COVID-19. Sequencing was performed with immunoSEQ multiplex PCR; in TCRdb, only in-frame clones are kept and a portion is missing. Among over 55,000 clones listed, 87% were seen once. The sequenced sample consisted of peripheral blood. Receptors were obtained from a man aged 50-59 years with active COVID-19. Both conserved end residues are part of each CDR3. The D gene is left open where the match is weak. The listing skips clone size in some rows; elsewhere it reads once, few, many or a size class.

>TRBJ2-3|TRBV2|-|TRBD1
TGTGCCAGCACCAGACAGGGGTCTAGCACAGATACGCAGTATTTT
CASTRQGSSTDTQYF
>TRBJ2-2|TRBV11-2|-|TRBD1
TGTGCCAGCAGCTCTCCGGACAGGGGCCAGTCGAACACCGGGGAGCTGTTTTTT
CASSSPDRGQSNTGELFF
>TRBJ1-2|TRBV19|-|-
TGTGCCAGCCAAAATGCGGGGACGTCTAACTATGGCTACACCTTC
CASQNAGTSNYGYTF
>TRBJ2-1|TRBV18|-|TRBD1
TGTGCCAGCTCACCTTTAGGGGGCGTCTACAATGAGCAGTTCTTC
CASSPLGGVYNEQFF
>TRBJ2-2|TRBV10-1|-|-
TGCGCCAGCACCCTGAGGGGGAGGGTCAATACCGGGGAGCTGTTTTTT
CASTLRGRVNTGELFF
>TRBJ1-1|TRBV28|-|-
TGTGCCAGCAGTGTACGCAGGGATTTTAACACTGAAGCTTTCTTT
CASSVRRDFNTEAFF
>TRBJ2-2|TRBV7-3|-|-
TGTGCCAGCAGCTTATGGCAAACCGGGGAGCTGTTTTTT
CASSLWQTGELFF
>TRBJ2-6|TRBV19|-|TRBD1
TGTGCCAGTAGTGACAGGGGGCCATCCGTCCTATCTGGGGCCAACGTCCTGACTTTC
CASSDRGPSVLSGANVLTF
>TRBJ2-2|TRBV30|-|TRBD1
TGTGCCTGGAGCAGGACAGGGGTGAGCACCGGGGAGCTGTTTTTT
CAWSRTGVSTGELFF
>TRBJ1-3|TRBV30|few|-
TGTGCCTGGAGTGGAGGCGGAAGAAACACCATATATTTT
CAWSGGGRNTIYF
>TRBJ1-2|TRBV2|-|TRBD1
TGTGCCAGCAGTAGACCCGGGACAGCGTCCGATAGAGGGTATGGCTACACCTTC
CASSRPGTASDRGYGYTF
>TRBJ1-2|TRBV29-1|-|TRBD1
TGCAGCGCTGGGGCCACAGGGGTGTATGGCTACACCTTC
CSAGATGVYGYTF
>TRBJ1-1|TRBV25-1|once|-
TGTGCCAGCAGTGAGTCACCGTCAAGGGGGAGCACTGAAGCTTTCTTT
CASSESPSRGSTEAFF
>TRBJ2-7|TRBV21-1|-|-
TGTGCCAGCAGCAAAAGGCCCCAGGGCGAGCAGTACTTC
CASSKRPQGEQYF
>TRBJ2-7|TRBV7-2|-|-
TGTGCCAGCAGCTTACCAACCTACGAGCAGTACTTC
CASSLPTYEQYF
>TRBJ1-2|TRBV5-1|few|-
TGCGCCAGCAGCTTAGAGGGAAACAATAACTATGGCTACACCTTC
CASSLEGNNNYGYTF
>TRBJ1-2|TRBV24-1|-|TRBD1
TGTGCCACCAGTGACTCCGGGACAGATCTGGGCTATGGCTACACCTTC
CATSDSGTDLGYGYTF
>TRBJ1-1|TRBV27|-|-
TGTGCCACCGGAGAGGGGGGGACTGAAGCTTTCTTT
CATGEGGTEAFF
>TRBJ2-6|TRBV28|once|-
TGTGCCAGCTACGATCGGAGTTCTGGGGCCAACGTCCTGACTTTC
CASYDRSSGANVLTF
>TRBJ2-1|TRBV6-2/TRBV6-3|-|-
TGTGCCAGCAGTTACGGAGGGGGCACAGGGGCGTACAATGAGCAGTTCTTC
CASSYGGGTGAYNEQFF
>TRBJ2-3|TRBV7-9|-|TRBD1
TGTGCCAGCAGCCCAAAGGACCCCGGGACAGACTACACAGATACGCAGTATTTT
CASSPKDPGTDYTDTQYF
>TRBJ1-6|TRBV2|few|TRBD1
TGTGCCAGCAGACCTGGGACAGGGGAGAATTCACCCCTCCACTTT
CASRPGTGENSPLHF
>TRBJ2-5|TRBV5-4|-|-
TGTGCCAGCAGCTTGAGACGGACTCAAGAGACCCAGTACTTC
CASSLRRTQETQYF
>TRBJ2-7|TRBV30|-|-
TGTGCCTGGAGTGTAGGGCAGGGCGACGAGCAGTACTTC
CAWSVGQGDEQYF
>TRBJ1-2|TRBV9|-|-
TGTGCCAGCAGCGGGAGATCGGGGGGTGGCTATGGCTACACCTTC
CASSGRSGGGYGYTF
>TRBJ2-7|TRBV3-1/TRBV3-2|-|-
TGTGCCAGCAGCCAAGTACTCCACGAGCAGTACTTC
CASSQVLHEQYF
>TRBJ2-1|TRBV29-1|-|-
TGCAGCGCCCCCCCCGGTAGCGGCTCCTACAATGAGCAGTTCTTC
CSAPPGSGSYNEQFF